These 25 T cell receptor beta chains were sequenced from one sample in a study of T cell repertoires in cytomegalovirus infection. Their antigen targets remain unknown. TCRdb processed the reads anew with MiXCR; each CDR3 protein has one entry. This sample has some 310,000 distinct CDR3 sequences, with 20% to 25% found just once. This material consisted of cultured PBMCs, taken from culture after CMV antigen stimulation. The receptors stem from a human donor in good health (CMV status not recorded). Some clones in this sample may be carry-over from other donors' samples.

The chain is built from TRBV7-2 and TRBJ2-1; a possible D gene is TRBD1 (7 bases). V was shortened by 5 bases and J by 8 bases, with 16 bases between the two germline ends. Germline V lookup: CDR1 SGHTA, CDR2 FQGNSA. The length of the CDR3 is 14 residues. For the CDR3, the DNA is TGTGCCAGCAGCCCCCGGGGCAGGGGGGATGAGCAGTTCTTC. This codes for CASSPRGRGDEQFF.

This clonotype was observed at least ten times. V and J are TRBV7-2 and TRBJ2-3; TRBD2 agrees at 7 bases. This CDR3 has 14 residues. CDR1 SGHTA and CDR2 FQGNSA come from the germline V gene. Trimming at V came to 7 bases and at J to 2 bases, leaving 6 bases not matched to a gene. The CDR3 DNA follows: TGTGCCAGCAACGGACTAGTGGACACAGATACGCAGTATTTT. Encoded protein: CASNGLVDTDTQYF.

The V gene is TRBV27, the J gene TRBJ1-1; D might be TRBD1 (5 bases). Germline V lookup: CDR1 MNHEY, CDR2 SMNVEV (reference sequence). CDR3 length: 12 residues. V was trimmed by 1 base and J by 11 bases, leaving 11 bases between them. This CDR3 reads CASSLLGGDAFF. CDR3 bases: TGTGCCAGCAGTTTATTGGGGGGGGACGCTTTCTTT.

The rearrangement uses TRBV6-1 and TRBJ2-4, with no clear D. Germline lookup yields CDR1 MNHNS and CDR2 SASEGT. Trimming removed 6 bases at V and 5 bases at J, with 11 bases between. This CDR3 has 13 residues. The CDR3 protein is CASRPLGENIQYF. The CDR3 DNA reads TGTGCCAGCAGGCCCCTTGGGGAAAACATTCAGTACTTC.

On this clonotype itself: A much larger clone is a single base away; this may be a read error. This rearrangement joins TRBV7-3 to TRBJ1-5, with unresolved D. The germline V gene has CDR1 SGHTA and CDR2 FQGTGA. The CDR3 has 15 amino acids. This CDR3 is CGSSKDGLNNQPQHF. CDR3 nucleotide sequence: TGTGGCAGCAGCAAAGACGGACTGAACAATCAGCCCCAGCATTTT.

Written as DNA, the CDR3 is TGTGCCACCAGCAGAGACTATGAGGGCTCTGGAAACACCATATATTTT. It translates to CATSRDYEGSGNTIYF. This chain connects TRBV15 to TRBJ1-3; D gene ambiguous. Germline assignment: CDR1 LNHNV and CDR2 YYDKDF (reference sequence). The CDR3 runs to 16 residues. V lost 0 bases, J lost 0 bases, and 9 bases lay in between.

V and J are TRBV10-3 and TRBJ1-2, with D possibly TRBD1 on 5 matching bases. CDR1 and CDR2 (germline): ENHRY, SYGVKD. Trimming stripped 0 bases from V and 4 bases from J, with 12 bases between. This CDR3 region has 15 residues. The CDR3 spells CAISESGAGLYGYTF. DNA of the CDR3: TGTGCCATCAGTGAGTCAGGGGCCGGCCTCTATGGCTACACCTTC.

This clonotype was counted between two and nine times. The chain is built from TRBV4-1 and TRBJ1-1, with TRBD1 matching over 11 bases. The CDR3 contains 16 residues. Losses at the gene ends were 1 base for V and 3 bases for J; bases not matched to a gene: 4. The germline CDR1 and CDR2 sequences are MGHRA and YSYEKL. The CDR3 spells CASSQGTGGIYTEAFF. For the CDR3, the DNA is TGCGCCAGCAGCCAAGGGACAGGGGGCATCTACACTGAAGCTTTCTTT.

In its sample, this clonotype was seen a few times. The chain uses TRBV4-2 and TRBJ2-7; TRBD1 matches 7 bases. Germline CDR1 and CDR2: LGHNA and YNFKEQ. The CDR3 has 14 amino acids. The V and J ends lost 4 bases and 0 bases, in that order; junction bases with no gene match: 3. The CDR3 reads CASSPWDSSYEQYF. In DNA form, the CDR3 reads TGTGCCAGCAGCCCCTGGGACAGCTCCTACGAGCAGTACTTC.

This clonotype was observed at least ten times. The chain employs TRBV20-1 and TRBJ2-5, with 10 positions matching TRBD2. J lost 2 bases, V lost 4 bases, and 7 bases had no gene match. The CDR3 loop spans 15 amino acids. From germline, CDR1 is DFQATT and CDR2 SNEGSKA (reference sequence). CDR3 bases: TGCAGTGCTATGAAGGTAGCGGGAGGACAAGAGACCCAGTACTTC. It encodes CSAMKVAGGQETQYF.

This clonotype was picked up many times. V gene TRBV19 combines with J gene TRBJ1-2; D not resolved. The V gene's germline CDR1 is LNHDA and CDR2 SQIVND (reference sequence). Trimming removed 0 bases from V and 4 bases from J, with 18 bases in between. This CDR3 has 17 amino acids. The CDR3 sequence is CASSIDWAARLGYGYTF. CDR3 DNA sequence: TGTGCCAGTAGTATAGATTGGGCGGCGCGACTAGGCTATGGCTACACCTTC.

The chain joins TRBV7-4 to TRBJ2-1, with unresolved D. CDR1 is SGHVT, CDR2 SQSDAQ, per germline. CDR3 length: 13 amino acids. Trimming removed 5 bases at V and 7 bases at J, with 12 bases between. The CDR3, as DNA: TGTGCCAGCAGCCAAGGGCCCGTAAATGAGCAGTTCTTC. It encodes CASSQGPVNEQFF. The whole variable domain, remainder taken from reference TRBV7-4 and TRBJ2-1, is GAGVSQSPRYKVAKRGRDVALRCDSISGHVTLYWYRQTLGQGSEVLTYSQSDAQRDKSGRPSGRFSAERPERSVSTLKIQRTEQGDSAVYLCASSQGPVNEQFFGPGTRLTVL.

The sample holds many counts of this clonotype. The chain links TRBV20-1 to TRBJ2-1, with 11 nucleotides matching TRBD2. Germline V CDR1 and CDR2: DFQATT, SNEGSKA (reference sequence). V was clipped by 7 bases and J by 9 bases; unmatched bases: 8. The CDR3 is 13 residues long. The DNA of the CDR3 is TGCAGTGGACCACTAGCGGGAGATGGTGAGCAGTTCTTC. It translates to CSGPLAGDGEQFF.

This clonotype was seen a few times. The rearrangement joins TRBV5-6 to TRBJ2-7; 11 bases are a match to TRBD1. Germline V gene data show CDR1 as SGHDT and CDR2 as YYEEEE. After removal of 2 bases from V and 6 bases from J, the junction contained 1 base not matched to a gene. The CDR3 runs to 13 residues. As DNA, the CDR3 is TGTGCCAGCAGCTTCGGGACAGGGGGCGAGCAGTACTTC. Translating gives CASSFGTGGEQYF.

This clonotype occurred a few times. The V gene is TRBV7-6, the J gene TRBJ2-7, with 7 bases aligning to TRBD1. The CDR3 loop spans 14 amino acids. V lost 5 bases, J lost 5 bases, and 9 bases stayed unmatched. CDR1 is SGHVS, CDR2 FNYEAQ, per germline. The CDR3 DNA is TGTGCCAGCAGCCCCCGGGACAGAACCAACGAGCAGTACTTC. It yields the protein CASSPRDRTNEQYF.

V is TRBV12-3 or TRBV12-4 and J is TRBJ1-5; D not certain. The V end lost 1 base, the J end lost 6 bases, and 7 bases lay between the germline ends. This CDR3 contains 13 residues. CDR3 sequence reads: CASSLDESQPQHF. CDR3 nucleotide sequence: TGTGCCAGCAGTTTAGACGAGAGTCAGCCCCAGCATTTT.

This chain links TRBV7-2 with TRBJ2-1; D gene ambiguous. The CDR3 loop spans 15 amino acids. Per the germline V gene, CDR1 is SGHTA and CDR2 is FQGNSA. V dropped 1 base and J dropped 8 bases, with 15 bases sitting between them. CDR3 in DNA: TGTGCCAGCAGCTTAGTCGTGTTACAATCCGATGAGCAGTTCTTC. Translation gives CASSLVVLQSDEQFF. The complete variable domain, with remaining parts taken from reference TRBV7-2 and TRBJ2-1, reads GAGVSQSPSNKVTEKGKDVELRCDPISGHTALYWYRQSLGQGLEFLIYFQGNSAPDKSGLPSDRFSAERTGGSVSTLTIQRTQQEDSAVYLCASSLVVLQSDEQFFGPGTRLTVL.

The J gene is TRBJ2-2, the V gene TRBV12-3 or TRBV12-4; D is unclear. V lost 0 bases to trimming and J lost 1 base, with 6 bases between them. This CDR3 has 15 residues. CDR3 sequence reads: CASSLAGKNTGELFF. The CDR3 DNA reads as TGTGCCAGCAGTTTAGCGGGGAAGAACACCGGGGAGCTGTTTTTT.

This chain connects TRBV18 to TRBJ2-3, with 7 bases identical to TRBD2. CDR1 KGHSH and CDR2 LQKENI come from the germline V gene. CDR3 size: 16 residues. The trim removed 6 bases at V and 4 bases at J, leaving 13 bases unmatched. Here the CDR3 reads CASSPKAPGGSDTQYF. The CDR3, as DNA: TGTGCCAGCTCCCCGAAAGCGCCGGGAGGATCAGATACGCAGTATTTT.

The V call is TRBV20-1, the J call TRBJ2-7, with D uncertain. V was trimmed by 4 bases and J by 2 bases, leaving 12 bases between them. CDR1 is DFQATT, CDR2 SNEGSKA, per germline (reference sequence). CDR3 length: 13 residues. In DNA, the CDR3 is TGCAGTGCTACGGACCGACTTACCTACGAGCAGTACTTC. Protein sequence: CSATDRLTYEQYF.

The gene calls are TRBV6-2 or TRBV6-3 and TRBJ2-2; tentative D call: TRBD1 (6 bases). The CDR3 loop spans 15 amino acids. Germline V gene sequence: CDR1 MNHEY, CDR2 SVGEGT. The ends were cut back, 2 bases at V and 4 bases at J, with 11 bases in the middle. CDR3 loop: CASSYLDRSTGELFF. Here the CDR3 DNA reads TGTGCCAGCAGTTACCTAGACAGGTCCACCGGGGAGCTGTTTTTT.

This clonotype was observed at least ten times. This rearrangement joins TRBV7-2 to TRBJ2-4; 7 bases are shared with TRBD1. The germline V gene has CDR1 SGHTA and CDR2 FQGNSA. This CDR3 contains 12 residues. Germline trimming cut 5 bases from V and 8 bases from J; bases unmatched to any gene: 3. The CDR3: CASSNRGYIQYF. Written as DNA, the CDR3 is TGTGCCAGCAGCAACAGGGGATACATTCAGTACTTC.

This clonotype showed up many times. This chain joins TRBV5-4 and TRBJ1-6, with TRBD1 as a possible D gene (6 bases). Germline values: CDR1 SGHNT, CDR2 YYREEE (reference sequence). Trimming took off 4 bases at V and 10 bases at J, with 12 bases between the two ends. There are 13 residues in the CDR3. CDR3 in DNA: TGTGCCAGCAGCCTGAGGGGGGAATCACCCCTCCACTTT. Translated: CASSLRGESPLHF.

The CDR3 region is CASSEWGGLVHQPQHF. CDR3 nucleotide sequence: TGTGCCAGCAGTGAATGGGGGGGGCTCGTCCATCAGCCCCAGCATTTT. The chain links TRBV2 to TRBJ1-5, with D maybe TRBD1 (6 bases). Trimming shortened V by 2 bases and J by 5 bases, and 16 bases separated the two germline ends. The CDR3 extends over 16 amino acids. The germline CDR1 and CDR2 sequences are SNHLY and FYNNEI.

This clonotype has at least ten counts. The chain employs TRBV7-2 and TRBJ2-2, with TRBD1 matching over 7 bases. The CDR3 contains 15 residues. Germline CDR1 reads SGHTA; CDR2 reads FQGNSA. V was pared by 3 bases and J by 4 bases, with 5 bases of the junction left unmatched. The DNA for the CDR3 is TGTGCCAGCAGCTTTTCAGGGGGAAGCACCGGGGAGCTGTTTTTT. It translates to CASSFSGGSTGELFF.